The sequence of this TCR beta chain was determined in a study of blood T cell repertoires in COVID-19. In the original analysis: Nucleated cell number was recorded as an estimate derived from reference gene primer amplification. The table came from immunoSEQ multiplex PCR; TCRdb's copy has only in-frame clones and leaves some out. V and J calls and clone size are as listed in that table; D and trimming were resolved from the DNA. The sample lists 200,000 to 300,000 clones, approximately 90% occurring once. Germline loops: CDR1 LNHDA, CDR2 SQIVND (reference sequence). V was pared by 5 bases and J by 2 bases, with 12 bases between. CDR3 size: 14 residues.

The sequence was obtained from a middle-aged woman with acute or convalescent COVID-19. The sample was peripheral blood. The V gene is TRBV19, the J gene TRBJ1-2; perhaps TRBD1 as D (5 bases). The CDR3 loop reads CASSPGASNYGYTF. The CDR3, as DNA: TGTGCCAGTAGTCCTGGGGCCTCCAACTATGGCTACACCTTC.